The clone carrying this T cell receptor (beta chain) was found many times. Its antigen is unidentified. These data originate in a study of T-cell reconstitution after alpha-beta-depleted transplantation in children. Using unique molecular identifiers, the investigators prepared the TCRbeta library. TCRdb used MiXCR to reprocess the PCR reads, holding one entry per CDR3 protein. The data hold 330,000 or so distinct CDR3 sequences, with around 9.1% observed a single time. Germline-derived CDR1 and CDR2 are MDHEN and SYDVKM. With 6 bases removed from V and 8 bases from J, the gap between germline ends came to 4 bases. The CDR3 is 10 residues long. Study observations and caveats: Several hundred expanded graft clones reportedly supplied alpha-beta T cells about two months after transplant. Newly made T cells mostly supplied T-cell counts and diversity one year after transplant. Some patients' high day-60 TCRbeta diversity was attributed to recipient cells surviving conditioning.

The V gene is TRBV28, the J gene TRBJ1-4; no definite D call. This TCR was sampled from a boy under three years old with acute myeloid leukemia, due to receive a stem cell transplant. Specimen: PBMCs, collected before TCRalphabeta/CD19-depleted stem cell transplant. CDR3: CASRGEKLFF. In DNA, the CDR3 is TGTGCCAGCAGAGGGGAAAAACTGTTTTTT.